The 16 T cell receptor beta chains given below trace back to one sample, sequenced in a study of vaccination and CD4 T cells after COVID-19. For these TCRs, the target antigens are not known. Treatment: approximately nine-day PBMC culture with coronavirus spike peptide pools or control peptides (ViraFEST assay). With the Oncomine TCR Beta short-read assay, DNA from cultured CD4+ T cells was sequenced. One entry per CDR3 protein, called by TCRdb with MiXCR from the PCR reads. The table includes about 20,000 distinct CDR3 sequences, approximately 48% detected once. Sample: CD4+ T cells from blood, cultured in vitro, taken before SARS-CoV-2 vaccination. The receptors originated from a human donor who had recovered from COVID-19.

Here the CDR3 DNA reads TGTGCCAGCAGTTTAAGGGGGACAGTCCATCAGCCCCAGCATTTT. It is translated as CASSLRGTVHQPQHF. The V and J genes are TRBV28 and TRBJ1-5; 7 bases map to TRBD1. The V and J ends lost 2 bases and 5 bases, in that order; junction bases with no gene match: 6. Germline V gives CDR1 MDHEN, CDR2 SYDVKM. This CDR3 comprises 15 residues.

V usage is TRBV2 and J usage is TRBJ2-3; D not certain. Looked up from germline, CDR1 is SNHLY and CDR2 is FYNNEI. CDR3 length: 12 residues. Deletions cut 6 bases from V and 3 bases from J, with 7 bases between. CDR3 in DNA: TGTGCCAGCAGCATTGAGACAGATACGCAGTATTTT. Its translation: CASSIETDTQYF.

V gene TRBV5-1 combines with J gene TRBJ2-3; D call uncertain. Trimming took 5 bases from V and 0 from J, leaving 4 bases between them. Germline V gene data show CDR1 as SGHRS and CDR2 as YFSETQ. The CDR3 is 12 amino acids. The CDR3 loop is CASRDSTDTQYF. CDR3 nucleotides: TGCGCCAGCAGGGATAGCACAGATACGCAGTATTTT.

The chain combines TRBV6-1 with TRBJ1-2; D gene uncertain. Germline CDR1 and CDR2: MNHNS and SASEGT. V was pared by 0 bases and J by 8 bases, with 13 bases between. CDR3 length: 14 amino acids. The CDR3 DNA follows: TGTGCCAGCAGTGAAGCGCAAGGGTTAGGCGGCTACACCTTC. It is translated as CASSEAQGLGGYTF.

CDR3 region: CSASGRGQETQYF. The CDR3 nucleotides read TGCAGTGCTAGCGGGAGGGGGCAAGAGACCCAGTACTTC. V and J are TRBV20-1 and TRBJ2-5; 8 bases agree with TRBD2. V gave up 3 bases and J gave up 2 bases; unmatched junction bases: 2. The CDR3 has 13 residues. CDR1 is DFQATT, CDR2 SNEGSKA, per germline (reference sequence).

This clonotype was seen only once. The V and J genes are TRBV6-1 and TRBJ1-3; D uncertain. Per germline, CDR1 MNHNS and CDR2 SASEGT. This CDR3 has 14 amino acids. V lost 1 base to trimming and J lost 0 bases, with 4 bases between them. The CDR3 region has the DNA TGTGCCAGCAGTGAAGACAGCTCTGGAAACACCATATATTTT. This codes for CASSEDSSGNTIYF.

V and J are TRBV14 and TRBJ2-3; no definite D call. Germline CDR1 is SGHDN and CDR2 is FVKESK. The CDR3 sequence is 12 residues long. V was pared by 8 bases and J by 5 bases, with 11 bases between. The CDR3 loop reads CASSRRLDTQYF. The CDR3 DNA follows: TGTGCCAGCTCGCGGAGATTAGATACGCAGTATTTT.

This clonotype occurred a few times. The chain links TRBV19 to TRBJ2-3; no definite D call. The CDR3 covers 12 residues. CDR1 and CDR2 (germline): LNHDA, SQIVND (reference sequence). Trimming removed 6 bases from V and 3 bases from J, with 7 bases in between. CDR3 sequence (DNA): TGTGCCAGTAGCGAGACTACAGATACGCAGTATTTT. Its protein is CASSETTDTQYF.

The chain combines TRBV10-3 with TRBJ1-5, with 10 bases fitting TRBD1. V was pared by 6 bases and J by 7 bases, with 6 bases of the junction left unmatched. Germline CDR1 is ENHRY and CDR2 is SYGVKD. The CDR3 consists of 14 residues. CDR3 nucleotides: TGTGCCATCAGCGTGGGGACAGGGGACCAGCCCCAGCATTTT. The encoded protein is CAISVGTGDQPQHF.

The chain has TRBV15 and TRBJ1-2; D gene ambiguous. The CDR3 spans 14 residues. Per germline, CDR1 LNHNV and CDR2 YYDKDF (reference sequence). The ends were cut back, 0 bases at V and 7 bases at J, with 12 bases in the middle. The CDR3 is CATSRDLGFSGYTF. The CDR3 nucleotides read TGTGCCACCAGCAGAGATCTGGGATTCAGTGGCTACACCTTC. Using reference TRBV15 and TRBJ1-2 for the parts outside the CDR3, the full variable domain is DAMVIQNPRYQVTQFGKPVTLSCSQTLNHNVMYWYQQKSSQAPKLLFHYYDKDFNNEADTPDNFQSRRPNTSFCFLDIRSPGLGDTAMYLCATSRDLGFSGYTFGSGTRLTVV.

The chain joins TRBV24-1 to TRBJ1-3; D is unresolved. CDR1 is KGHDR and CDR2 is SFDVKD in the germline V gene. V lost 5 bases and J 0 bases, leaving 7 bases between the germline ends. There are 14 residues in the CDR3. In DNA, the CDR3 is TGTGCCACCAGTGCGTATAACTCTGGAAACACCATATATTTT. Protein: CATSAYNSGNTIYF.

The chain combines TRBV20-1 with TRBJ1-3, with TRBD1 as a possible D gene (6 bases). Germline V gene data show CDR1 as DFQATT and CDR2 as SNEGSKA (reference sequence). This CDR3 is built from 12 residues. The CDR3 sequence: CSGLGTGNTIYF. In nucleotides, the CDR3 is TGCAGCGGCCTTGGGACAGGAAACACCATATATTTT.

This chain connects TRBV6-1 to TRBJ1-1; possibly TRBD1 for D (6 bases). This CDR3 is 13 amino acids long. Germline V gene data show CDR1 as MNHNS and CDR2 as SASEGT. Between the trimmed V and J ends, which lost 2 bases and 5 bases, there was a span of 9 bases. DNA of the CDR3: TGTGCCAGCAGTGAAACAGGGAATACTGAAGCTTTCTTT. Its protein is CASSETGNTEAFF.

This clonotype is termed medium-sized. V is TRBV20-1 and J is TRBJ1-1; the D gene is possibly TRBD1 (6 bases). V was cut by 4 bases and J by 1 base, with 10 bases left in between. The CDR3 is 13 amino acids. Germline values: CDR1 DFQATT, CDR2 SNEGSKA (reference sequence). CDR3 DNA: TGCAGTGCTATTAGGGGACAGAACACTGAAGCTTTCTTT. Translation: CSAIRGQNTEAFF.

This clonotype was seen a few times. The chain uses TRBV6-1 and TRBJ1-5; D not resolved. Germline lookup yields CDR1 MNHNS and CDR2 SASEGT. The CDR3 loop spans 13 amino acids. V was clipped by 6 bases and J by 9 bases, with 15 bases between them. The CDR3: CASSQTATGPQHF. The CDR3 nucleotides read TGTGCCAGCAGCCAAACCGCGACGGGGCCCCAGCATTTT.

This clonotype turned up a few times. The chain joins TRBV20-1 to TRBJ2-1; 8 bases are a match to TRBD2. The V segment lost 3 bases and the J segment 15 bases; nucleotides outside the gene matches: 7. The CDR3 loop spans 11 amino acids. Looked up from germline, CDR1 is DFQATT and CDR2 is SNEGSKA (reference sequence). CDR3 in amino acids: CSASPGTSRFF. CDR3 in DNA: TGCAGTGCTAGCCCCGGGACTAGTCGGTTCTTC.